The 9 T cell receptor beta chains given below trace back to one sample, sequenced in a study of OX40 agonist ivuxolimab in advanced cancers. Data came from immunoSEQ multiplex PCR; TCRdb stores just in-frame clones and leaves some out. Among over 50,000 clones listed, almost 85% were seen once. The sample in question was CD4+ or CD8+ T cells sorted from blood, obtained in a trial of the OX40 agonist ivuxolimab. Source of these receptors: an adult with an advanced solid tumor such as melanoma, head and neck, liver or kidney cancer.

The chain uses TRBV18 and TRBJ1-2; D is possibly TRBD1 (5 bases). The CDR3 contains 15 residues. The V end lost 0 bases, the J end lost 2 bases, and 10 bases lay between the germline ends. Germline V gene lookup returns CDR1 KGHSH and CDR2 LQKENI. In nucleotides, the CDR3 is TGTGCCAGCTCACCACCGGGACCGTTGAACTATGGCTACACCTTC. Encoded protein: CASSPPGPLNYGYTF.

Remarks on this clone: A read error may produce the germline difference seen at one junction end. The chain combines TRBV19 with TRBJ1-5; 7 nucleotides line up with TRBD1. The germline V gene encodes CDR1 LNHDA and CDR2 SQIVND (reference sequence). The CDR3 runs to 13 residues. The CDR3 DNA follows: TGTGCCAGTACCGGGGACAGCAGTCAGCCCCAGCATTTT. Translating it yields CASTGDSSQPQHF.

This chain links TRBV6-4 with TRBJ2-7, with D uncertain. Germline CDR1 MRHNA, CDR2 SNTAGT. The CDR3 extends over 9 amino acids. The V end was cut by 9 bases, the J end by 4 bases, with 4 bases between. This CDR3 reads CARIYEQYF. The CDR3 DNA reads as TGTGCCAGGATTTACGAGCAGTACTTC.

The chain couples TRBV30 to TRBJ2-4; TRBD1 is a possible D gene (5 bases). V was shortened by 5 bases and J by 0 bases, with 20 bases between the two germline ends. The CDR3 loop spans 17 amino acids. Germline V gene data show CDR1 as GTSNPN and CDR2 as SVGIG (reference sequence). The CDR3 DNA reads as TGTGCCTGGGGAACAGGATATGCGGACCTAGCCAAAAACATTCAGTACTTC. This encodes CAWGTGYADLAKNIQYF.

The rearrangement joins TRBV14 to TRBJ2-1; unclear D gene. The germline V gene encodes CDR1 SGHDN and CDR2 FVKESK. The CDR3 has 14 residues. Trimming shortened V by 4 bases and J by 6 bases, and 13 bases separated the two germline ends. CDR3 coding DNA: TGTGCCAGCAGCCCAGAATTAAAAAGCAATGAGCAGTTCTTC. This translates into CASSPELKSNEQFF.

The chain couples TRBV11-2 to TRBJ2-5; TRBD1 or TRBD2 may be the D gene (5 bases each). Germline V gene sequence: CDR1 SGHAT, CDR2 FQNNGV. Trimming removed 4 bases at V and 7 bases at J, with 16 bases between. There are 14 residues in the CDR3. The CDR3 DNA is TGTGCCAGCAGCTCCTCCGGGACCTCGGCGACCCAGTACTTC. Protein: CASSSSGTSATQYF.

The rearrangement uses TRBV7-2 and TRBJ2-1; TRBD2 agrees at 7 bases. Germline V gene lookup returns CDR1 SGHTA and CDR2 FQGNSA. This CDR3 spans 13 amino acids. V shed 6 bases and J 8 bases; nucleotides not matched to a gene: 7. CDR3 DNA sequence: TGTGCCAGCAGTGTGCGGGAGTATTATGAGCAGTTCTTC. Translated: CASSVREYYEQFF.

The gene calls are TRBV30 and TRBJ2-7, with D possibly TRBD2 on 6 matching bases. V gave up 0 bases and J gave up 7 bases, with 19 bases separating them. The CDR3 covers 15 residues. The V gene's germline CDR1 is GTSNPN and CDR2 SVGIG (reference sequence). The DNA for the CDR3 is TGTGCCTGGAGTGTAGGAACCCGTATTGCGGGAGAGCAGTACTTC. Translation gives CAWSVGTRIAGEQYF.

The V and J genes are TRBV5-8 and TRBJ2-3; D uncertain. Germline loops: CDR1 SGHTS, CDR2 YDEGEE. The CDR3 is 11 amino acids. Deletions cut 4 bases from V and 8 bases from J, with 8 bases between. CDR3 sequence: CASSGRGTQYF. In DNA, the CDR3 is TGTGCCAGCAGCGGCCGCGGTACGCAGTATTTT.